These 28 T cell receptor beta chains came from one sample sequenced in a study of Ad26.COV2.S vaccination and SARS-CoV-2 variants. Treatment defined: some 19 received Ad26.COV2.S at low or high dose, single or two shots; five or six received placebo; per-sample allocation not given. Day 63 after the first vaccine or placebo injection was the time point for sampling. TCRdb's copy holds only in-frame clones and misses some; the assay was immunoSEQ multiplex PCR. Of fewer than 500,000 clones listed, about 93% are singletons. Material: peripheral blood, obtained in a trial of Ad26.COV2.S vaccine versus placebo. All receptors come from a person aged 18 to 59 who received the Ad26.COV2.S COVID-19 vaccine or a placebo.

Points on this clone: The same CDR3 arises from other DNA sequences in this sample as well. This chain uses TRBV3-1 (or the pseudogene TRBV3-2) with TRBJ1-4; D may be TRBD1 (5 bases). The CDR3 is made up of 15 amino acids. The germline V and J ends were trimmed by 0 bases and 0 bases, with 5 bases remaining between them. Germline values: CDR1 LGHDT, CDR2 YNNKEL (reference sequence). The CDR3 loop reads CASSQEGATNEKLFF. CDR3 in DNA: TGTGCCAGCAGCCAAGAGGGGGCAACTAATGAAAAACTGTTTTTT.

Only a few counts were recorded for this clone. V gene TRBV6-4 combines with J gene TRBJ2-6, with D possibly TRBD2 on 5 matching bases. Germline V gene lookup returns CDR1 MRHNA and CDR2 SNTAGT. The CDR3 totals 14 residues. Trimming took off 8 bases at V and 3 bases at J, with 11 bases between the two ends. CDR3 coding DNA: TGTGCCAGCGGCCCCCGGGATGGGGCCAACGTCCTGACTTTC. It specifies CASGPRDGANVLTF.

The rearrangement uses TRBV27 and TRBJ2-1; 10 bases match TRBD2. V dropped 2 bases and J dropped 4; count of bases not matched to a gene: 2. This CDR3 is built from 15 residues. Germline V gene lookup returns CDR1 MNHEY and CDR2 SMNVEV (reference sequence). The CDR3 nucleotides are TGTGCCAGCAGTTTAACTAGCGGGAAGTACAATGAGCAGTTCTTC. Protein: CASSLTSGKYNEQFF.

The gene calls are TRBV11-1 and TRBJ1-1; D unclear. Trimming removed 3 bases from V and 2 bases from J, with 13 bases in between. Germline V gene data show CDR1 as SGHAT and CDR2 as FQDESV (reference sequence). The CDR3 is made up of 15 amino acids. CDR3 sequence: CASSLAGRLNTEAFF. CDR3 nucleotides: TGTGCCAGCAGCTTGGCGGGCAGACTTAACACTGAAGCTTTCTTT.

The J gene is TRBJ1-5, the V gene TRBV28; 10 bases line up with TRBD1. CDR1 is MDHEN and CDR2 is SYDVKM in the germline V gene. Losses at the gene ends were 8 bases for V and 5 bases for J; bases not matched to a gene: 12. CDR3 length equals 16 residues. CDR3 residues: CASLGEGQGIYQPQHF. As DNA, the CDR3 is TGTGCCAGCTTAGGGGAGGGACAGGGGATTTATCAGCCCCAGCATTTT.

The chain uses TRBV10-1 and TRBJ2-1; D is ambiguous. V was cut by 8 bases and J by 9 bases, with 14 bases left in between. CDR3 size: 12 residues. CDR1 is WNHNN, CDR2 SYGVQD, per germline (reference sequence). In DNA form, the CDR3 reads TGCGCCAGCTCACTCCCCGGTGGTGAGCAGTTCTTC. Amino acid sequence: CASSLPGGEQFF.

The rearrangement links TRBV29-1 to TRBJ2-3, with 9 bases that match TRBD2. Germline V gene data show CDR1 as SQVTM and CDR2 as ANQGSEA. V was clipped by 2 bases and J by 3 bases; unmatched bases: 6. The CDR3 loop spans 15 amino acids. The chain's CDR3 is CSVEILAGRTDTQYF. DNA of the CDR3: TGCAGCGTTGAAATCCTAGCGGGAAGGACAGATACGCAGTATTTT.

The chain carries TRBV6-6 and TRBJ2-5; TRBD2 agrees at 9 bases. Germline CDR1 reads MNHNY; CDR2 reads SVGAGI (reference sequence). V shed 7 bases and J 4 bases; nucleotides not matched to a gene: 10. CDR3 length: 15 amino acids. The DNA of the CDR3 is TGTGCCAGCACTGGATCCGGGACTAGCCTAGAGACCCAGTACTTC. Protein: CASTGSGTSLETQYF.

The V and J genes are TRBV7-9 and TRBJ2-7, with 8 bases identical to TRBD2. The CDR3 sequence is 16 residues long. Trimming removed 2 bases from V and 3 bases from J; junction bases left unmatched: 9. The V gene's germline CDR1 is SEHNR and CDR2 FQNEAQ (reference sequence). CDR3 sequence reads: CASSLLTSGLDYEQYF. CDR3 bases: TGTGCCAGCAGCTTACTCACTAGCGGCTTGGACTACGAGCAGTACTTC.

Here the CDR3 reads CASKGPNTGELFF. DNA of the CDR3: TGTGCCAGCAAGGGACCGAACACCGGGGAGCTGTTTTTT. V is TRBV27 and J is TRBJ2-2; D tentatively fits TRBD1 or TRBD2 (5 bases each). Germline V gives CDR1 MNHEY, CDR2 SMNVEV (reference sequence). The CDR3 is made up of 13 amino acids. V shed 7 bases and J shed 0 bases, with 6 bases lying between them.

The chain recombines TRBV7-2 with TRBJ2-2; D is unresolved. CDR1 is SGHTA and CDR2 is FQGNSA in the germline V gene. Trimming took off 2 bases at V and 6 bases at J, with 1 base between the two ends. CDR3 size: 11 residues. Written as DNA, the CDR3 is TGTGCCAGCAGCTTACCCGGGGAGCTGTTTTTT. It codes for CASSLPGELFF.

CDR3 amino acids: CASSLADSNEKLFF. Here the CDR3 DNA reads TGTGCCAGCAGCTTAGCAGATTCTAATGAAAAACTGTTTTTT. J is TRBJ1-4 and V is TRBV7-9; no definite D call. This CDR3 has 14 amino acids. Germline CDR1 and CDR2: SEHNR and FQNEAQ (reference sequence). Trimming cost V 0 bases and J 3 bases, with 5 bases left between them.

This chain connects TRBV19 to TRBJ1-5; D unclear. The CDR3 length is 14 residues. Germline V CDR1 and CDR2: LNHDA, SQIVND (reference sequence). With 0 bases removed from V and 4 bases from J, the gap between germline ends came to 7 bases. As DNA, the CDR3 is TGTGCCAGTAGTATAGATCTCATAAATCAGCCCCAGCATTTT. Encoded protein: CASSIDLINQPQHF.

CDR3 residues: CATSDPDSSNTGELFF. Written as DNA, the CDR3 is TGTGCCACCAGTGACCCGGACAGTTCGAACACCGGGGAGCTGTTTTTT. The chain employs TRBV24-1 and TRBJ2-2; perhaps TRBD1 as D (6 bases). The CDR3 covers 16 residues. Per germline, CDR1 KGHDR and CDR2 SFDVKD. Trimming took off 4 bases at V and 0 bases at J, with 11 bases between the two ends.

The chain has TRBV4-1 and TRBJ2-4, with 8 bases that match TRBD1. Germline CDR1 is MGHRA and CDR2 is YSYEKL. The V gene end was trimmed by 2 bases and the J gene end by 7 bases; junction bases not matched to a gene: 4. The length of the CDR3 is 14 residues. Here the CDR3 DNA reads TGCGCCAGCAGCCAATCTACAGGGGGGAACATTCAGTACTTC. Translated: CASSQSTGGNIQYF.

The chain joins TRBV18 to TRBJ2-6; 7 nucleotides line up with TRBD1. This CDR3 region has 18 residues. Germline V gene lookup returns CDR1 KGHSH and CDR2 LQKENI. After removal of 3 bases from V and 0 bases from J, the junction contained 8 bases not matched to a gene. CDR3 in amino acids: CASSPRTGTTSGANVLTF. The CDR3 DNA sequence: TGTGCCAGCTCACCCCGGACAGGAACGACCTCTGGGGCCAACGTCCTGACTTTC.

In this sample, this clone turned up once. The chain has TRBV9 and TRBJ2-1; 10 bases line up with TRBD2. Looked up from germline, CDR1 is SGDLS and CDR2 is YYNGEE. The CDR3 extends over 18 amino acids. V was clipped by 0 bases and J by 0 bases; unmatched bases: 6. The CDR3 DNA sequence: TGTGCCAGCAGCGTAGGAGCGGGAGGGCCTGTCTCCTACAATGAGCAGTTCTTC. This gives the protein CASSVGAGGPVSYNEQFF. Together with reference TRBV9 and TRBJ2-1, the CDR3 gives the full variable domain: DSGVTQTPKHLITATGQRVTLRCSPRSGDLSVYWYQQSLDQGLQFLIQYYNGEERAKGNILERFSAQQFPDLHSELNLSSLELGDSALYFCASSVGAGGPVSYNEQFFGPGTRLTVL.

In DNA form, the CDR3 reads TGTGCCAGCAGTGCACGGACAGCGAACACCGGGGAGCTGTTTTTT. This encodes CASSARTANTGELFF. The chain joins TRBV25-1 to TRBJ2-2; possibly TRBD1 for D (6 bases). V dropped 4 bases and J dropped 0 bases, with 9 bases sitting between them. Germline lookup yields CDR1 MGHDK and CDR2 SYGVNS. The CDR3 length is 15 residues.

The chain has TRBV6-2 or TRBV6-3 and TRBJ1-2; D call uncertain. The germline gives CDR1 MNHEY, CDR2 SVGEGT. The ends were cut back, 4 bases at V and 2 bases at J, with 8 bases in the middle. This CDR3 comprises 13 residues. The CDR3 sequence: CASSSTVNYGYTF. The CDR3 nucleotides read TGTGCCAGCAGTTCGACCGTGAACTATGGCTACACCTTC.

The chain has TRBV7-9 and TRBJ1-1; D is ambiguous. The length of the CDR3 is 13 residues. CDR1 and CDR2 from the germline V gene are SEHNR and FQNEAQ (reference sequence). Trimming shortened V by 6 bases and J by 0 bases, and 8 bases separated the two germline ends. The CDR3 here is CASRHNMNTEAFF. CDR3 coding DNA: TGTGCCAGCAGACACAACATGAACACTGAAGCTTTCTTT.

The chain uses TRBV5-4 and TRBJ2-7, with 7 nucleotides matching TRBD1. Trimming cost V 3 bases and J 2 bases; bases outside gene matches: 8. Germline loops: CDR1 SGHNT, CDR2 YYREEE (reference sequence). The CDR3 is 15 residues long. CDR3 sequence reads: CASSSGQATAYEQYF. DNA of the CDR3: TGTGCCAGCAGCTCTGGACAGGCGACAGCCTACGAGCAGTACTTC.

V gene TRBV6-1 combines with J gene TRBJ2-1, with D possibly matching TRBD1 (5 bases). From germline, CDR1 is MNHNS and CDR2 SASEGT. With 0 bases removed from V and 9 bases from J, the gap between germline ends came to 12 bases. The CDR3 is made up of 14 amino acids. The CDR3, as DNA: TGTGCCAGCAGTGAAGCAGTAGGGGTCAGTGAGCAGTTCTTC. Its translation: CASSEAVGVSEQFF.

The chain employs TRBV28 and TRBJ2-1; 7 bases agree with TRBD2. The junction had 9 bases not matched to a gene; V was cut back by 6 bases and J by 10 bases. This CDR3 contains 13 residues. Per germline, CDR1 MDHEN and CDR2 SYDVKM. The CDR3 is CASRRSGGSEQFF. As DNA, the CDR3 is TGTGCCAGCAGGCGATCCGGGGGGTCAGAGCAGTTCTTC.

As for this clone: Other DNA sequences in this specimen translate into the identical CDR3. V gene TRBV11-2 combines with J gene TRBJ1-5, with no clear D. The V and J ends lost 5 bases and 7 bases respectively, with 12 bases between them. There are 13 residues in the CDR3. From germline, CDR1 is SGHAT and CDR2 FQNNGV. The CDR3 nucleotides are TGTGCCAGCAGCCTTAGCTTGGGGCAGCCCCAGCATTTT. This encodes CASSLSLGQPQHF.

The chain is built from TRBV27 and TRBJ2-3; 8 bases are a match to TRBD2. Germline CDR1 MNHEY, CDR2 SMNVEV (reference sequence). The CDR3 loop spans 16 amino acids. V lost 4 bases to trimming and J lost 0 bases; unmatched junction nucleotides: 6. The CDR3 protein is CASSSPSGPSTDTQYF. CDR3 DNA sequence: TGTGCCAGCAGTTCCCCTAGCGGGCCGAGCACAGATACGCAGTATTTT.

V usage is TRBV7-2 and J usage is TRBJ2-7; D remains ambiguous. Trimming removed 5 bases from V and 0 bases from J, with 5 bases in between. The CDR3 is 12 residues long. Germline CDR1 is SGHTA and CDR2 is FQGNSA. CDR3 bases: TGTGCCAGCAGCGCCACCTCCTACGAGCAGTACTTC. It yields the protein CASSATSYEQYF.

The chain is built from TRBV6-5 and TRBJ1-1, with D tentatively TRBD1 (5 bases). The CDR3 covers 11 residues. Germline-derived CDR1 and CDR2 are MNHEY and SVGAGI. V was pared by 7 bases and J by 5 bases, with 8 bases between. The CDR3: CASKGQTEAFF. CDR3 nucleotides: TGTGCCAGCAAGGGGCAAACTGAAGCTTTCTTT.

This chain uses TRBV13 with TRBJ2-1; D remains unclear. Between the trimmed V and J ends, which lost 5 bases and 7 bases, there was a span of 15 bases. The CDR3 is 14 residues long. Germline CDR1 and CDR2: PRHDT and FYEKMQ (reference sequence). In DNA, the CDR3 is TGTGCCAGCAGCGGAAACCTTAGAGTAAATGAGCAGTTCTTC. It encodes CASSGNLRVNEQFF.